A selection of T cell receptor beta chains follows, all from one sample in a study of shared clonotypes between healthy human individuals. The table came from immunoSEQ multiplex PCR; TCRdb's copy has only in-frame clones and leaves some out. The sample includes under 2.5 million clones, around 93% of them seen just once. What was sequenced was naive CD4+ T cells from PBMCs. All receptors derive from a man younger than 30 in good health. Some clones in this sample may be carry-over from other donors' samples. Both conserved end residues are part of each CDR3.

v_call,j_call,cdr3_aa
TRBV5-6,TRBJ2-7,CASSFLDRATYEQYF
TRBV7-9,TRBJ2-2,CASSFIAGGTGELFF
TRBV11-2,TRBJ2-2,CASSFLAGDNTGELFF
TRBV28,TRBJ1-2,CASRNIRGGYTF
TRBV28,TRBJ1-5,CASSFIWGTGNQPQHF
TRBV10-3,TRBJ1-5,CAISEGIGGASQPQHF
TRBV5-1,TRBJ1-4,CASSRNGGRVEKLFF
TRBV9,TRBJ2-5,CASSVGQTRETQYF
TRBV5-1,TRBJ2-7,CASSLDGSSYEQYF
TRBV7-9,TRBJ2-7,CASSLTSSEQYF
TRBV10-1,TRBJ2-5,CASSDYRGQLDRETQYF
TRBV15,TRBJ1-5,CATSPRGQPNQPQHF
TRBV7-9,TRBJ1-5,CASSRTGNQPQHF
TRBV9,TRBJ1-2,CASSMWGADGYTF
TRBV5-1,TRBJ1-1,CASSLYGPLGTEAFF
TRBV12-5,TRBJ2-2,CASAPSGGTGELFF
TRBV6-5,TRBJ1-1,CASKRQGVGTEAFF